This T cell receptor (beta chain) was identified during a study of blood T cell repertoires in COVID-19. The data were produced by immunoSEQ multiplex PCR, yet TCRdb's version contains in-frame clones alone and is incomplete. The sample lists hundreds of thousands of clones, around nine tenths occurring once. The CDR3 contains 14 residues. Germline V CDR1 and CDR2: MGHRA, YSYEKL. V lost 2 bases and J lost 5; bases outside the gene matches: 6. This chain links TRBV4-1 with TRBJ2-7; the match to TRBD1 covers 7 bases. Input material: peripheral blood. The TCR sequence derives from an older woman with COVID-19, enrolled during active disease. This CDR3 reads CASSQKTGINEQYF. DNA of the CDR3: TGCGCCAGCAGCCAAAAGACAGGGATCAACGAGCAGTACTTC.